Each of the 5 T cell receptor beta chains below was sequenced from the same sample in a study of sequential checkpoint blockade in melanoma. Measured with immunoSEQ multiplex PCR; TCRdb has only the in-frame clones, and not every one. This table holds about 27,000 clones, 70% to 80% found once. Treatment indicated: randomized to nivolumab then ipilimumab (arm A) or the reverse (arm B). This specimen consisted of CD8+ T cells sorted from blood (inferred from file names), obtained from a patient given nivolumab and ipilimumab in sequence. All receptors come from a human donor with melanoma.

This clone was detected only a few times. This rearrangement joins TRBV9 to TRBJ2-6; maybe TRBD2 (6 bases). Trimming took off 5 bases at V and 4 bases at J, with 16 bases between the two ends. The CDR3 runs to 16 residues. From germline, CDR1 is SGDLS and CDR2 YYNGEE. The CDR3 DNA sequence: TGTGCCAGCAGGCGTGGGGTTGCGGGAGGGGCCAACGTCCTGACTTTC. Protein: CASRRGVAGGANVLTF.

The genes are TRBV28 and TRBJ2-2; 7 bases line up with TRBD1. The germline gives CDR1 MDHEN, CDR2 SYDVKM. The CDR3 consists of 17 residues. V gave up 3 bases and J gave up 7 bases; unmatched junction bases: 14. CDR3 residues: CASSLTPGQSYGGELFF. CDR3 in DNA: TGTGCCAGCAGTTTGACTCCGGGACAGAGCTACGGCGGGGAGCTGTTTTTT.

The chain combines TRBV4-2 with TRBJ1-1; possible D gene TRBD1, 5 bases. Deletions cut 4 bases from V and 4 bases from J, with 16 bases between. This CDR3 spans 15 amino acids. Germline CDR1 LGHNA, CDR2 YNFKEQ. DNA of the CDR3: TGTGCCAGCAGCCCGATGGGGCAATTAAGCACTGAAGCTTTCTTT. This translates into CASSPMGQLSTEAFF.

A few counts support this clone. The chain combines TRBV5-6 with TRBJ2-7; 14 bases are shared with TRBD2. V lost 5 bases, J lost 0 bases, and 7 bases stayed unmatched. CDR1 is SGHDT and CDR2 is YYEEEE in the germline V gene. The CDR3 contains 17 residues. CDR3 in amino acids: CASSHGLAGGLSYEQYF. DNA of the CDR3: TGTGCCAGCAGTCATGGACTAGCGGGGGGCCTCTCCTACGAGCAGTACTTC.

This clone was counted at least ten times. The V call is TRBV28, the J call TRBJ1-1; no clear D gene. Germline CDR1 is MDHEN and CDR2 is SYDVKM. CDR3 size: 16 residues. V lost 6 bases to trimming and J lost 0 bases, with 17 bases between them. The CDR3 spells CASRSSWGGVNTEAFF. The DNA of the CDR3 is TGTGCCAGCAGGTCCTCGTGGGGAGGAGTGAACACTGAAGCTTTCTTT.